Below, 10 T cell receptor beta chains from the same sample are listed, as sequenced in a study of T-cell reconstitution after alpha-beta-depleted transplantation in children. As it was prepared, the TCRbeta library received unique molecular identifiers. TCRdb passed the PCR reads through MiXCR, listing each CDR3 protein once. The table shows about half a million distinct CDR3 sequences, with approximately 12% occurring only once. The specimen comprised PBMCs from the stem cell graft donor, sampled from the stem cell graft. The receptors were sampled from a human donor who donated a stem cell graft to a child with combined immunodeficiency.

The chain carries TRBV29-1 and TRBJ2-3, with a weak D call TRBD1 (6 bases). Germline-derived CDR1 and CDR2 are SQVTM and ANQGSEA. This CDR3 is built from 17 residues. V lost 5 bases to trimming and J lost 0 bases, with 21 bases between them. CDR3 protein: CSVQGRQDPPSTDTQYF. Here the CDR3 DNA reads TGCAGCGTTCAGGGTCGACAGGACCCACCTAGCACAGATACGCAGTATTTT.

This clonotype was counted ten times or more. The genes are TRBV9 and TRBJ2-1; 8 bases agree with TRBD1. The V and J ends lost 1 base and 8 bases, in that order; junction bases with no gene match: 2. In germline, CDR1 is SGDLS, CDR2 YYNGEE. This CDR3 has 13 residues. CDR3 DNA: TGTGCCAGCAGCGTAACAGGGGGGCATGAGCAGTTCTTC. This gives the protein CASSVTGGHEQFF.

The table lists this clonotype with a few counts. The chain combines TRBV6-5 with TRBJ1-5; D unclear. The V and J ends lost 0 bases and 2 bases respectively, with 11 bases between them. CDR3 length: 16 amino acids. From germline, CDR1 is MNHEY and CDR2 SVGAGI. The CDR3: CASSYSADQGNQPQHF. In DNA form, the CDR3 reads TGTGCCAGCAGTTACTCGGCCGATCAGGGCAATCAGCCCCAGCATTTT.

This chain links TRBV4-3 with TRBJ2-5; 10 positions agree with TRBD2. With V trimmed by 0 bases and J by 3 bases, 10 bases remained unmatched. The CDR3 spans 18 residues. Per the germline V gene, CDR1 is LGHNA and CDR2 is YSLEER. CDR3 nucleotide sequence: TGCGCCAGCAGCCAAGATCAAGCACTAGCGGGAAAGGAAGAGACCCAGTACTTC. Translating gives CASSQDQALAGKEETQYF.

Ten or more counts support this clonotype. The V gene is TRBV4-2, the J gene TRBJ2-1; unclear D gene. The V end was cut by 1 base, the J end by 2 bases, with 9 bases between. This CDR3 is built from 15 residues. Germline V gene data show CDR1 as LGHNA and CDR2 as YNFKEQ. In nucleotides, the CDR3 is TGTGCCAGCAGCCAAGTCCTGAACCCCTACAATGAGCAGTTCTTC. Amino acid sequence: CASSQVLNPYNEQFF.

The CDR3 loop is CSALGLAANPTYNEQFF. The CDR3 region has the DNA TGCAGTGCTCTTGGACTAGCGGCGAACCCGACCTACAATGAGCAGTTCTTC. V and J are TRBV20-1 and TRBJ2-1; 10 bases line up with TRBD2. With V trimmed by 5 bases and J by 2 bases, 12 bases remained unmatched. CDR3 size: 17 residues. Germline loops: CDR1 DFQATT, CDR2 SNEGSKA (reference sequence).

A word on this clonotype: The junction differs from germline at one of its ends, possibly a read error. CDR3 region: CASSSQGESFNSPLHF. CDR3 DNA: TGTGCCAGCAGCTCTCAGGGGGAATCCTTTAATTCACCCCTCCACTTT. V usage is TRBV13 and J usage is TRBJ1-6, with 7 bases fitting TRBD1. The CDR3 extends over 16 amino acids. Germline V gene data show CDR1 as PRHDT and CDR2 as FYEKMQ (reference sequence).

The gene calls are TRBV3-1 and TRBJ2-5, with TRBD2 as a possible D gene (5 bases). The CDR3 has 14 amino acids. Between the trimmed V and J ends, which lost 3 bases and 0 bases, there was a span of 8 bases. Germline CDR1 and CDR2: LGHDT and YNNKEL (reference sequence). The CDR3 bases are TGTGCCAGCAGCCAGAGGGCAGACCAAGAGACCCAGTACTTC. The encoded protein is CASSQRADQETQYF.

This clonotype was seen more than once but under ten times. J is TRBJ2-1 and V is TRBV15, with TRBD1 matching 8 bases. The CDR3 spans 17 residues. V dropped 0 bases and J dropped 4; count of bases not matched to a gene: 8. The germline V gene has CDR1 LNHNV and CDR2 YYDKDF (reference sequence). The CDR3 is CATSRDPYRDRYNEQFF. CDR3 coding DNA: TGTGCCACCAGCAGAGATCCCTACCGGGACAGGTACAATGAGCAGTTCTTC.

This clonotype has a handful of counts. The V and J genes are TRBV2 and TRBJ2-7, with D perhaps matching TRBD2 (6 bases). Trimming pared 3 bases from V and 2 bases from J, leaving 11 bases between. Germline values: CDR1 SNHLY, CDR2 FYNNEI. The CDR3 has 14 residues. The CDR3 loop is CASSDGTATYEQYF. CDR3 coding DNA: TGTGCCAGCAGTGATGGGACTGCGACCTACGAGCAGTACTTC.